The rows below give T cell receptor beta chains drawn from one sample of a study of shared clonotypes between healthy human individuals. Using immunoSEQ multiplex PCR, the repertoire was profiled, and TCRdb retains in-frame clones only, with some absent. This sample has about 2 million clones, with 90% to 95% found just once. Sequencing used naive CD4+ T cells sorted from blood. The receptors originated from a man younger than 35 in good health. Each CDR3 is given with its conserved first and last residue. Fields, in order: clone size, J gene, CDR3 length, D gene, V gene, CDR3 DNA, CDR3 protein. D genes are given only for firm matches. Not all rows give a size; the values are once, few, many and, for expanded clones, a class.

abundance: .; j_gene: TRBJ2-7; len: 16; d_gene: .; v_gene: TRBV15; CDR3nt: TGTGCCACCAGCAGGCTTTACCTCGGGCCCTCCTACGAGCAGTACTTC; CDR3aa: CATSRLYLGPSYEQYF
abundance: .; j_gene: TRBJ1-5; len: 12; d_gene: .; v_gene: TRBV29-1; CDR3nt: TGCAGCGTTGGGGGTGGCAATCAGCCCCAGCATTTT; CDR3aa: CSVGGGNQPQHF
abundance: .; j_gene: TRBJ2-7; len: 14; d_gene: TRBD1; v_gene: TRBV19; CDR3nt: TGTGCCAGTAGTGCCTGGGACAGGCGCTTGGAGCAGTACTTC; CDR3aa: CASSAWDRRLEQYF
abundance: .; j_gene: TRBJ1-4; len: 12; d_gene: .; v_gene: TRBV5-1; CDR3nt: TGCGCCAGCAGACAGGGAAATGAAAAACTGTTTTTT; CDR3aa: CASRQGNEKLFF
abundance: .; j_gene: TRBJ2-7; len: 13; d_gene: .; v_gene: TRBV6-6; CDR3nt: TGTGCCAGCAGGGGGTGGGAATCCTACGAGCAGTACTTC; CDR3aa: CASRGWESYEQYF
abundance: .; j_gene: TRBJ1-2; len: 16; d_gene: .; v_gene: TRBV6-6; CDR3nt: TGTGCCAGCAGAAACCCTCGGGACTCGCTGAACTATGGCTACACCTTC; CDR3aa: CASRNPRDSLNYGYTF
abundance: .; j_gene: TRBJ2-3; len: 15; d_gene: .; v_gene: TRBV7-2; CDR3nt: TGTGCCAGCAGCCCTCCTGTCCGGGGTAAGGATACGCAGTATTTT; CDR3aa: CASSPPVRGKDTQYF
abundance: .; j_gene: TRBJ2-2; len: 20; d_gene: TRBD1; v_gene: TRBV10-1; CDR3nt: TGCGCCAGCAGTGGGTCCCCCGGGACAGGGGTAGTAGGCCGCACCGGGGAGCTGTTTTTT; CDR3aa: CASSGSPGTGVVGRTGELFF
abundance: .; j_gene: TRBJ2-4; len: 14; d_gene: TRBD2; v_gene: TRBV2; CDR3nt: TGTGCCAGCACCGGAATCAGGGCGGGAGACATTCAGTACTTC; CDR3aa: CASTGIRAGDIQYF
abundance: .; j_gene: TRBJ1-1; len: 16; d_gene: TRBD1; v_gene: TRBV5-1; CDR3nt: TGCGCCAGCAGCTCCTCGACAGGGCGCATGAACACTGAAGCTTTCTTT; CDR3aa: CASSSSTGRMNTEAFF
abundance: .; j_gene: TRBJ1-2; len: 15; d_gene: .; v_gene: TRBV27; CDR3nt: TGTGCCAGCAGTTTTCGGGACAAAGGGCGGTATGGCTACACCTTC; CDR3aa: CASSFRDKGRYGYTF
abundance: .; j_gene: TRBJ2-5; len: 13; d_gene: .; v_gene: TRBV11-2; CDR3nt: TGTGCCAGCAGCTCCGGACAGCAAGAGACCCAGTACTTC; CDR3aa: CASSSGQQETQYF
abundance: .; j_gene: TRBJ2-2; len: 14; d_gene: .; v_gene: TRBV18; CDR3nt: TGTGCCAGCTCGTCTCAAGGCCCCACCGGGGAGCTGTTTTTT; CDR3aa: CASSSQGPTGELFF
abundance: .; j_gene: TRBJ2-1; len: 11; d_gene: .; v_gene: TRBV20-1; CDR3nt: TGCAGTGCTACCCTTAGTGGCGAGCAGTTCTTC; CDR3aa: CSATLSGEQFF
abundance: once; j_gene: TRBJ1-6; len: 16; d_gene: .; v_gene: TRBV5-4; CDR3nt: TGTGCCAGCAGCCCCGGGCAGGGTGACTTTAATTCACCCCTCCACTTT; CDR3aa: CASSPGQGDFNSPLHF
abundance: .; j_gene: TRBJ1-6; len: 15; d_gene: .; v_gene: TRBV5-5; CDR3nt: TGTGCCAGCAGCTGGGGCCCGACGGGAAATTCACCCCTCCACTTT; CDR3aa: CASSWGPTGNSPLHF
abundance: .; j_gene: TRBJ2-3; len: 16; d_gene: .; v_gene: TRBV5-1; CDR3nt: TGCGCCAGCAGGAAGGGGTCGACGGTGGGCACAGATACGCAGTATTTT; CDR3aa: CASRKGSTVGTDTQYF
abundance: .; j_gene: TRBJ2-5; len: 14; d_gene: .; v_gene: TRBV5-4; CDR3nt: TGTGCCAGCAGCTTGCATGGCAGGGAAGAGACCCAGTACTTC; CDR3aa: CASSLHGREETQYF
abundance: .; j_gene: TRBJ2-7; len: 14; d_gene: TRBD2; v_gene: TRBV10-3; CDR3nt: TGTGCCACCGTTCTAGCGGCGGGAGTCTCCGAGCAGTACTTC; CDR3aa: CATVLAAGVSEQYF
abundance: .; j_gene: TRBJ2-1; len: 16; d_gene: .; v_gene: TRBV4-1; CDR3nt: TGCGCCAGCAGCGACGTCATGGGTCTAGCGCCCCATGAGCAGTTCTTC; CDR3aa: CASSDVMGLAPHEQFF
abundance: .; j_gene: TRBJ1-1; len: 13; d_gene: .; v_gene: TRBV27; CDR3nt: TGTGCCAGCAGTCCGCACCAACGGGGGGGAGCTTTCTTT; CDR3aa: CASSPHQRGGAFF
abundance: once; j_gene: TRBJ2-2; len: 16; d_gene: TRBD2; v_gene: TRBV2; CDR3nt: TGTGCCAGCAGTGTCCGACTAGCGGGGGGACCCGGGGAGCTGTTTTTT; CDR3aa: CASSVRLAGGPGELFF
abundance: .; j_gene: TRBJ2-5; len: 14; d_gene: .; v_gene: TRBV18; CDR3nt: TGTGCCAGCTCACCAGGGACCAAGGGAGAGACCCAGTACTTC; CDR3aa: CASSPGTKGETQYF
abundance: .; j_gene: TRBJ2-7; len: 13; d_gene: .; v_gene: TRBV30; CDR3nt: TGTGCCTGCAGAACGGGGGCGCAGCGCGAGCAGTACTTC; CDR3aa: CACRTGAQREQYF
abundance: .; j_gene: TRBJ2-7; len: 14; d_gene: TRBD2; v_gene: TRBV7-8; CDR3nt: TGTGCCAGCAGCTTAGGGCAGCGGGAGGGCGAGCAGTACTTC; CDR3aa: CASSLGQREGEQYF
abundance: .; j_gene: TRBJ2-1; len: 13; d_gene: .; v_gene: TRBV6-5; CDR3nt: TGTGCCAGCACCGGAATTCTTTACAATGAGCAGTTCTTC; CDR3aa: CASTGILYNEQFF
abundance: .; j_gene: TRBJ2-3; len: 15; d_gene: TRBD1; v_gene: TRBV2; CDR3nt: TGTGCCAGCAGTGAGGGGGGGACAGGGACAGATACGCAGTATTTT; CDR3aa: CASSEGGTGTDTQYF
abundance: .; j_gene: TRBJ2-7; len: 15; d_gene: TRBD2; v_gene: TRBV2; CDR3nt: TGTGCCAGCACACGCCACGGGACTAGTGACTACGAGCAGTACTTC; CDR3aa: CASTRHGTSDYEQYF
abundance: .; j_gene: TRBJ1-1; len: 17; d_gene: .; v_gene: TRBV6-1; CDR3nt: TGTGCCAGCAGTGAAGCAGAGGGAAGGGGAATGAACACTGAAGCTTTCTTT; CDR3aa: CASSEAEGRGMNTEAFF
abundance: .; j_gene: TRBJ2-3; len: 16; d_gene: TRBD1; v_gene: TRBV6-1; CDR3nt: TGTGCCAGCAGTGGACAGGGTACTCTAGCTACAGATACGCAGTATTTT; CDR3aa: CASSGQGTLATDTQYF
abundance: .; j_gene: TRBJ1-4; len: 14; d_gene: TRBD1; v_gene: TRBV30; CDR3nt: TGTGCCTGGAGTCGACAGGGCCAGGGTGAAAAACTGTTTTTT; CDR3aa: CAWSRQGQGEKLFF
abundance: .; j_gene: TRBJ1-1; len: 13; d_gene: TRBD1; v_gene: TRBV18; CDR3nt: TGTGCCAGCTCACCTCCAGGGGGAACTGAAGCTTTCTTT; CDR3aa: CASSPPGGTEAFF
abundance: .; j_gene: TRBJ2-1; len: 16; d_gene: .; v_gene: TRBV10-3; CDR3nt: TGTGCCATCAGTGAGACCGGGATGCTCGCCTACAATGAGCAGTTCTTC; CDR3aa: CAISETGMLAYNEQFF
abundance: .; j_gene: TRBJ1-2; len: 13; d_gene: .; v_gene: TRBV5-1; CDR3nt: TGCGCCAGCACCTTGGACGCTAACTATGGCTACACCTTC; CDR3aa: CASTLDANYGYTF
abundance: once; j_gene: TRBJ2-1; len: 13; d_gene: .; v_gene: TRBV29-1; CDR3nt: TGCAGCGTGCGGCTAGATCAGAGCAATGAGCAGTTCTTC; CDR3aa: CSVRLDQSNEQFF
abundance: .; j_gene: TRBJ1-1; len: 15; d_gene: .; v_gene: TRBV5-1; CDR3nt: TGCGCCAGCAGGCTACTTGGGACCGCCTCTTGGGAATGTTTCTTT; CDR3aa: CASRLLGTASWECFF
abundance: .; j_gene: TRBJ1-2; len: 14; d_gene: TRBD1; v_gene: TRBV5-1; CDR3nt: TGCGCCAGCAGCTTGGGACAGGGCCCCCATGGCTACACCTTC; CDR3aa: CASSLGQGPHGYTF
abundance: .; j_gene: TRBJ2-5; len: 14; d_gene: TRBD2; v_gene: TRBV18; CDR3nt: TGTGCCAGCTCACCGGGACTAGCCCAAGAGACCCAGTACTTC; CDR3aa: CASSPGLAQETQYF
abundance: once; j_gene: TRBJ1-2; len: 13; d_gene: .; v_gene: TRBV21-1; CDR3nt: TGTGCCAGCAGCACACCACCTCGGGACGGCTACACCTTC; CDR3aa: CASSTPPRDGYTF
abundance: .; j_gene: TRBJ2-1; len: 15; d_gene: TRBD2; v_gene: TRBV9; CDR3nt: TGTGCCAGCAGCGTAGGGACTAGCGCCTACAATGAGCAGTTCTTC; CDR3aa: CASSVGTSAYNEQFF
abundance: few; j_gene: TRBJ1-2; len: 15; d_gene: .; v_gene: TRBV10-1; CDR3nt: TGCGCCAGCAGTGAGGACCCAGGGATCCCTGAGGGCTACACCTTC; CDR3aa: CASSEDPGIPEGYTF
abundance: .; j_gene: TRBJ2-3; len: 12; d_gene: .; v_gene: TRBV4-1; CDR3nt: TGCGCCAGCAGCCAAGCAAGAGATACGCAGTATTTT; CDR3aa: CASSQARDTQYF
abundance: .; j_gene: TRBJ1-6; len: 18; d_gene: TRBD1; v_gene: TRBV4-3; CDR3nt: TGCGCCAGCAGCCAAGATTTGCTGGGGACAGGGGGAACTTCACCCCTCCACTTT; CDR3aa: CASSQDLLGTGGTSPLHF
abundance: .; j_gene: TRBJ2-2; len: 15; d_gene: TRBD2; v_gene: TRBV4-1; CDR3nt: TGCGCCAGCAGCCAGATCACTAGCGACACCGGGGAGCTGTTTTTT; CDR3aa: CASSQITSDTGELFF